Each of the 11 T cell receptor beta chains below was sequenced from the same sample in a study of T-cell memory formation after mild COVID-19. TCRdb used MiXCR to reprocess the 5' RACE reads, holding one entry per CDR3 protein. The profile shows some 450,000 distinct CDR3 sequences, 20% of them singletons. Sequenced sample: PBMCs or a T cell subset sorted from them (not recorded which). Receptor source: an adult woman who had mild COVID-19 (a few samples of this study predate the infection). Cell type and time point are not known.

This clonotype was counted ten times or more. V usage is TRBV30 and J usage is TRBJ1-1; the match to TRBD1 covers 7 bases. Germline V CDR1 and CDR2: GTSNPN, SVGIG (reference sequence). J was trimmed by 5 bases and V by 3 bases; bases with no gene match: 6. The CDR3 consists of 13 residues. CDR3 coding DNA: TGTGCCTGGAGCGTTAACAGGGGAACTGAAGCTTTCTTT. It yields the protein CAWSVNRGTEAFF.

Details on this clonotype: At one end, the junction sequence differs from germline, possibly due to a read error. The J gene is TRBJ2-1, the V gene TRBV30; D is ambiguous. The CDR3 has 12 residues. Germline lookup yields CDR1 GTSNPN and CDR2 SVGIG (reference sequence). In DNA, the CDR3 is TGTGCCCGGAGTGGGTTAGCAAATGAGCAGTTCTTC. It is translated as CARSGLANEQFF.

This clonotype has more than one count but fewer than ten. The chain employs TRBV9 and TRBJ1-5, with D possibly TRBD1 on 6 matching bases. Trimming took 2 bases from V and 5 from J, leaving 8 bases between them. The CDR3 length is 13 residues. In germline, CDR1 is SGDLS, CDR2 YYNGEE. The CDR3 spells CASSVGGHQPQHF. In DNA, the CDR3 is TGTGCCAGCAGCGTTGGGGGGCATCAGCCCCAGCATTTT.

The genes are TRBV7-2 and TRBJ2-5; 10 positions match TRBD2. The ends lost 6 bases at V and 6 bases at J; junction bases unmatched: 16. This CDR3 contains 17 residues. Per germline, CDR1 SGHTA and CDR2 FQGNSA. The chain's CDR3 is CASRPTVSASGSQTQYF. The CDR3 bases are TGTGCCAGCAGACCTACTGTGTCCGCTAGCGGGAGCCAGACCCAGTACTTC.

This chain links TRBV30 with TRBJ1-4; D is perhaps TRBD1 (6 bases). Germline values: CDR1 GTSNPN, CDR2 SVGIG (reference sequence). Trimming removed 2 bases from V and 7 bases from J, with 17 bases in between. The CDR3 totals 15 residues. The CDR3 region has the DNA TGTGCCTGGAGTCCGCCGGACAGCGTTGGTGAAAAACTGTTTTTT. It codes for CAWSPPDSVGEKLFF.

There are a few counts of this clonotype. The chain employs TRBV12-3 or TRBV12-4 and TRBJ1-1; D remains unclear. This CDR3 region has 13 residues. V lost 5 bases and J 5 bases, leaving 12 bases between the germline ends. CDR3 protein: CASSLFGSTEAFF. The CDR3 DNA is TGTGCCAGCAGTCTTTTTGGATCGACTGAAGCTTTCTTT.

V and J are TRBV7-2 and TRBJ2-7, with a tentative D call TRBD2 (6 bases). The germline V gene encodes CDR1 SGHTA and CDR2 FQGNSA. The CDR3 runs to 15 residues. V was clipped by 5 bases and J by 3 bases, with 17 bases between them. The CDR3 spells CASSPMEGAGYEQYF. The CDR3 region has the DNA TGTGCCAGCAGCCCCATGGAGGGAGCAGGCTACGAGCAGTACTTC. Together with reference TRBV7-2 and TRBJ2-7, the CDR3 gives the full variable domain: GAGVSQSPSNKVTEKGKDVELRCDPISGHTALYWYRQSLGQGLEFLIYFQGNSAPDKSGLPSDRFSAERTGGSVSTLTIQRTQQEDSAVYLCASSPMEGAGYEQYFGPGTRLTVT.

This clonotype has more than one count but fewer than ten. V gene TRBV7-8 combines with J gene TRBJ2-1; D remains unclear. Germline loops: CDR1 SGHVS, CDR2 FQNEAQ. V lost 1 base and J lost 9, with 10 bases in between. The CDR3 has 13 amino acids. The CDR3 nucleotides read TGTGCCAGCAGCTTAGATCCTTGGAGTGAGCAGTTCTTC. This encodes CASSLDPWSEQFF. Drawing the rest from reference TRBV7-8 and TRBJ2-1, the complete variable domain is GAGVSQSPRYKVAKRGQDVALRCDPISGHVSLFWYQQALGQGPEFLTYFQNEAQLDKSGLPSDRFFAERPEGSVSTLKIQRTQQEDSAVYLCASSLDPWSEQFFGPGTRLTVL.

The V call is TRBV29-1, the J call TRBJ1-2; D is uncertain. Trimming left V 4 bases short and J 7 bases short, with 13 bases between. CDR3 length: 12 amino acids. CDR1 and CDR2 from the germline V gene are SQVTM and ANQGSEA. The CDR3 is CSVGHGTGGYTF. CDR3 coding DNA: TGCAGCGTTGGCCATGGAACGGGTGGCTACACCTTC.

This clonotype was counted only a few times. V is TRBV7-2 and J is TRBJ2-7; D gene uncertain. Deletions cut 1 base from V and 3 bases from J, with 13 bases between. The CDR3 is 15 residues long. The germline gives CDR1 SGHTA, CDR2 FQGNSA. Here the CDR3 DNA reads TGTGCCAGCAGCTTAGGGCTGGGTAGGATCTACGAGCAGTACTTC. Protein product: CASSLGLGRIYEQYF.

This clonotype has more than one count but fewer than ten. The rearrangement joins TRBV5-1 to TRBJ2-3; TRBD1 aligns across 9 bases. V shed 3 bases and J 5 bases; nucleotides not matched to a gene: 10. Germline V CDR1 and CDR2: SGHRS, YFSETQ. The CDR3 length is 16 residues. The CDR3 protein is CASSWETGGHGDTQYF. As DNA, the CDR3 is TGCGCCAGCAGCTGGGAGACAGGGGGGCACGGAGATACGCAGTATTTT.